These T cell receptor beta chains were read from a single sample in a study of blood T cells in healthy people across ages. TCRdb redid the calling of the 5' RACE reads with MiXCR, one entry per CDR3 protein. The sample has approximately 1,700,000 distinct CDR3 sequences, 39% seen once; the top ten hold 23%. The sequenced material came from blood. The receptors were sampled from a human donor in good health. Both conserved end residues are part of each CDR3. The D gene is left open where the match is weak. Expanded clones get a size class; other rows say once, few or many, or leave the size out.

v_call,cdr3_length,j_call,d_call,clone_size,cdr3_nt,cdr3_aa
TRBV12-3/TRBV12-4,16,TRBJ2-7,-,-,TGTGCCAGCCATCCGAGGGCATTGGGGGGCGACTTGGAGCAGTACTTC,CASHPRALGGDLEQYF
TRBV7-2,15,TRBJ1-5,-,few,TGTGCCAGCAGCCCCGGGACGGATAGCAATCAGCCCCAGCATTTT,CASSPGTDSNQPQHF
TRBV9,15,TRBJ2-7,-,few,TGTGCCAGCAGCGTTGGCACCCGATGGGCCTACGAGCAGTACTTC,CASSVGTRWAYEQYF
TRBV20-1,15,TRBJ2-7,TRBD1,-,TGCAGTGCTAGAGCAGGTACAGGGGGCAACGACGAGCAGTACTTC,CSARAGTGGNDEQYF
TRBV9,16,TRBJ1-6,-,-,TGTGCCAGCAGCGTATTGCCCGATAACAGAAATTCACCCCTCCACTTT,CASSVLPDNRNSPLHF
TRBV28,15,TRBJ2-6,-,few,TGTGCCAGCAGTTTTGCAGGGTCTAGGGCCAACGTCCTGACTTTC,CASSFAGSRANVLTF
TRBV18,15,TRBJ2-3,-,many,TGTGCCAGCTCACCACCGTCTAGAGGGGCAGATACGCAGTATTTT,CASSPPSRGADTQYF
TRBV4-3,14,TRBJ1-2,-,few,TGCGCCAGCAGCCCCCGGGGCAACTACTATGGCTACACCTTC,CASSPRGNYYGYTF
TRBV12-3/TRBV12-4,16,TRBJ1-2,-,-,TGTGCCAGCAGTTTAAAGCAGAAACCTCATGCCCGGGGCTACACCTTC,CASSLKQKPHARGYTF
TRBV9,16,TRBJ2-1,TRBD2,few,TGTGCCAGCAGCGTAGGGGCTAGCGGGATTTACAATGAGCAGTTCTTC,CASSVGASGIYNEQFF
TRBV20-1,16,TRBJ2-5,TRBD2,-,TGCAGTGCTAGAGAGACGGCGGGGGGCTACCAAGAGACCCAGTACTTC,CSARETAGGYQETQYF
TRBV20-1,15,TRBJ2-3,TRBD2,few,TGCAGTGCTAAGGCTTATGGACTAGTGACAGATACGCAGTATTTT,CSAKAYGLVTDTQYF
TRBV10-3,14,TRBJ2-7,-,-,TGTGCCATCAGCTACAGGGACCCGTCGGGTGAGCAGTACTTC,CAISYRDPSGEQYF
TRBV9,15,TRBJ2-7,TRBD2,-,TGTGCCAGCAGCGGAGCGGGGAATAGCACCTACGAGCAGTACTTC,CASSGAGNSTYEQYF
TRBV25-1,12,TRBJ1-2,TRBD1,few,TGTGCCAGCGCGGACAGGGCATATGGCTACACCTTC,CASADRAYGYTF
TRBV20-1,14,TRBJ2-5,TRBD2,few,TGCAGTGCTAGAATAGCAAGGGAGGGGGAGACCCAGTACTTC,CSARIAREGETQYF
TRBV10-3,14,TRBJ2-1,TRBD1,-,TGTGCCATCAGTGAGAGGGACAGTTACAATGAGCAGTTCTTC,CAISERDSYNEQFF
TRBV4-1,17,TRBJ2-7,TRBD2,few,TGCGCCAGCAGCCAAGTTAGCGGGGGGGCCGGAATCTACGAGCAGTACTTC,CASSQVSGGAGIYEQYF
TRBV4-1,12,TRBJ2-1,-,-,TGCACCAGCAGCCAAGAACAAAATGAGCAGTTCTTC,CTSSQEQNEQFF
TRBV29-1,12,TRBJ2-5,TRBD1,few,TGCAGCGTTACCAGGGGGATGGAGACCCAGTACTTC,CSVTRGMETQYF
TRBV7-9,12,TRBJ2-1,-,-,TGTGCCAGCAGCCCTTACTACTATGAGCAGTTCTTC,CASSPYYYEQFF
TRBV19,14,TRBJ2-3,TRBD1,-,TGTGCCAGTAGTATAGTACAGGGGACAGATACGCAGTATTTT,CASSIVQGTDTQYF
TRBV6-4,15,TRBJ1-5,TRBD1,-,TGTGCCAGCAGTGACGGCAGGGGGTTTAATCAGCCCCAGCATTTT,CASSDGRGFNQPQHF
TRBV12-3/TRBV12-4,12,TRBJ1-6,-,few,TGTGCCAGCGCAGACAGGCCTTCACCCCTCCACTTT,CASADRPSPLHF
TRBV29-1,13,TRBJ1-2,-,few,TGCAGCGTTGATTCCGTCCCCCCGGGGGGCTACACCTTC,CSVDSVPPGGYTF
TRBV27,14,TRBJ2-7,TRBD1,-,TGTGCCGGCTGGGGACAGGGGTCAGCCTACGAGCAGTACTTC,CAGWGQGSAYEQYF
TRBV7-6,16,TRBJ2-4,-,-,TGTGCCAGCAGCTTAGGCGGCCGGCAAATCTACAATGAGCAGTACTTC,CASSLGGRQIYNEQYF
TRBV9,16,TRBJ2-3,-,-,TGTGCCAGCAGCGTAGGGGGGAGAGAATTGACAGGTACGCAGTATTTT,CASSVGGRELTGTQYF
TRBV6-5,14,TRBJ1-1,-,few,TGTGCCAGCAGTTCCGGGGGGCCCCACACTGAAGCTTTCTTT,CASSSGGPHTEAFF
TRBV7-3,16,TRBJ2-1,TRBD1,-,TGTGCCAGCAGCTTATATTCGAGCAGGGGGTTCGATGAGCAGTTCTTC,CASSLYSSRGFDEQFF
TRBV6-1,18,TRBJ2-4,-,-,TGTGCCAGCAGTGAAACGAAGTGGGGGATCCGGGCCAAAAACATTCAGTACTTC,CASSETKWGIRAKNIQYF
TRBV5-1,14,TRBJ2-2,-,-,TGCGCCAGCAGCCGGTTTGGGATAACCGGGGAGCTGTTTTTT,CASSRFGITGELFF
TRBV20-1,13,TRBJ2-1,-,few,TGCAGTGCTAGCGCCGACAGGTACAATGAGCAGTTCTTC,CSASADRYNEQFF
TRBV11-1,19,TRBJ2-7,-,many,TGTGCCAGCAGCTCCGGCCGGCTCGAGTGGGCAGGGATGAAGAACGAGCAGTACTTC,CASSSGRLEWAGMKNEQYF
TRBV3-1,14,TRBJ1-1,-,-,TGTGCCAGCAGCCAACCGGGGAGGAACACTGAAGCTTTCTTT,CASSQPGRNTEAFF
TRBV7-2,14,TRBJ1-4,-,-,TGTGCCAGCAGCTTGCTGGGGGCCGGTGAAAAACTGTTTTTT,CASSLLGAGEKLFF
TRBV25-1,14,TRBJ2-5,TRBD1,few,TGTGCCAGCAGAGGGACAGGAGCCCAAGAGACCCAGTACTTC,CASRGTGAQETQYF
TRBV5-1,17,TRBJ2-7,-,few,TGCGCCAGCTCCAAACACGTACCAGGGACCCAGAGTTACGAGCAGTACTTC,CASSKHVPGTQSYEQYF
TRBV7-8,16,TRBJ2-5,TRBD1,-,TGTGCCAGCACTTCAACCGGGACAGGGGGCCGGGAGACCCAGTACTTC,CASTSTGTGGRETQYF
TRBV15,16,TRBJ1-5,-,-,TGTGCCACCAGCCCCCACCTCAAGGGGGGCAGACAGCCCCAGCATTTT,CATSPHLKGGRQPQHF
TRBV4-1,13,TRBJ1-2,-,-,TGCGCCAGCAGCCAGATCGGGGTCGGGGGCTACACCTTC,CASSQIGVGGYTF
TRBV7-9,12,TRBJ2-3,TRBD1,few,TGTGCCAGCAGCGGGGGACAGCCGGCGCAGTATTTT,CASSGGQPAQYF
TRBV20-1,18,TRBJ2-5,TRBD2,-,TGCAGTGCTAGAGATTTTCGGAAGGGAGGGTCCCTCCAAGAGACCCAGTACTTC,CSARDFRKGGSLQETQYF
TRBV9,17,TRBJ2-5,-,-,TGTGCCAGCAGCTTAAGGACGGTGGAGGGTTCAAAAGAGACCCAGTACTTC,CASSLRTVEGSKETQYF
TRBV5-1,12,TRBJ2-5,-,-,TGCGCCAGCAGCCAGACTTGGGAGACCCAGTACTTC,CASSQTWETQYF
TRBV27,12,TRBJ1-6,-,many,TGTGCCAGCAGTAACCTAAATTCACCCCTCCACTTT,CASSNLNSPLHF
TRBV6-1,16,TRBJ1-5,-,few,TGTGCCGGGGATGACCGGGGCCGGGTAGGTGATCAGCCCCAGCATTTT,CAGDDRGRVGDQPQHF
TRBV10-3,15,TRBJ1-1,TRBD1,-,TGTGCCATCAATAATGGACAGGGCTTGTACACTGAAGCTTTCTTT,CAINNGQGLYTEAFF
TRBV12-3/TRBV12-4,14,TRBJ2-3,-,few,TGTGCCAGCACCCCGCTGGGGCCGACAGATACGCAGTATTTT,CASTPLGPTDTQYF